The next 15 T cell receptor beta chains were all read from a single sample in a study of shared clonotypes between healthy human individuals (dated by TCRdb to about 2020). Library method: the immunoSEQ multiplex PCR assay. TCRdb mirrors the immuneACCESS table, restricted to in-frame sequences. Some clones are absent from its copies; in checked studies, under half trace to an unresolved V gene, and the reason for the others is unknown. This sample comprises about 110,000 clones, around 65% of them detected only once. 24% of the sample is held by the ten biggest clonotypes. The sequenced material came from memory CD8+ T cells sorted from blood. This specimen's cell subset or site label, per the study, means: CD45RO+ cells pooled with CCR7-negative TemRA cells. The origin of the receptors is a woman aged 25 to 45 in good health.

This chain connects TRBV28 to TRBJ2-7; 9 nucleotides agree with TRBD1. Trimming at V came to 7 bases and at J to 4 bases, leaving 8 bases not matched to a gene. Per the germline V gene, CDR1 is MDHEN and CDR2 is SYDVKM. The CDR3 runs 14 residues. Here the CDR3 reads CASTKTGGSYEQYF. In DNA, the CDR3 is TGTGCCAGCACAAAGACAGGGGGGAGTTACGAGCAGTACTTC.

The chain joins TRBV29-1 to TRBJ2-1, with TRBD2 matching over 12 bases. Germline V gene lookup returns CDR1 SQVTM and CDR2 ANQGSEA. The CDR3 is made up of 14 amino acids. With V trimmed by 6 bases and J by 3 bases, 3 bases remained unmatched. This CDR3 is CSVGLAGFYNEQFF. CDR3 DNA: TGCAGCGTAGGACTAGCGGGGTTCTACAATGAGCAGTTCTTC.

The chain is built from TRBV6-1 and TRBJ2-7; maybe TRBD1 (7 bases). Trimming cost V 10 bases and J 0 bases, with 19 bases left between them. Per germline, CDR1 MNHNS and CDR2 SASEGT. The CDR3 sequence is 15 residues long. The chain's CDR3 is CAIGGGPGGSYEQYF. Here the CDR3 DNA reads TGTGCCATCGGAGGGGGCCCCGGAGGCTCCTACGAGCAGTACTTC.

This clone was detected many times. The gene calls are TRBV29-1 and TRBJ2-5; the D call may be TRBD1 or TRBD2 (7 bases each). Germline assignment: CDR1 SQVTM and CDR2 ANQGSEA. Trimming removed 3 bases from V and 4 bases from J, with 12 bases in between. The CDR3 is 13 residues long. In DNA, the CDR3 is TGCAGCGTTGATACAGGGGAGGGAGAGACCCAGTACTTC. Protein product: CSVDTGEGETQYF. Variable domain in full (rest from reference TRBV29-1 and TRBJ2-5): SAVISQKPSRDICQRGTSLTIQCQVDSQVTMMFWYRQQPGQSLTLIATANQGSEATYESGFVIDKFPISRPNLTFSTLTVSNMSPEDSSIYLCSVDTGEGETQYFGPGTRLLVL.

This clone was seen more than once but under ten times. In nucleotides, the CDR3 is TGTGCCAGCAGGGGGCTACAGGCCTCTGGGGCCAACGTCCTGACTTTC. It specifies CASRGLQASGANVLTF. V usage is TRBV9 and J usage is TRBJ2-6, with D possibly being TRBD1 (5 bases). Germline V gives CDR1 SGDLS, CDR2 YYNGEE. Between the trimmed V and J ends, which lost 5 bases and 0 bases, there was a span of 12 bases. This CDR3 is built from 16 residues.

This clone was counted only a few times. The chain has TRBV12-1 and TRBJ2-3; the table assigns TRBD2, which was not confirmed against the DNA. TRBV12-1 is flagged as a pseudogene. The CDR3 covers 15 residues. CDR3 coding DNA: TGTGCCAGCATCCCTAGCGGGAAAAGCACAGATACGCAGTATTTT. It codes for CASIPSGKSTDTQYF.

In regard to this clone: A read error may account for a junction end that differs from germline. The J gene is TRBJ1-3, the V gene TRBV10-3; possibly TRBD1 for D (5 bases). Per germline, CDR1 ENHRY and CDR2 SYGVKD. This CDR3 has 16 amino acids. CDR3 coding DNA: TGTGCCATCAGTGACACCGGGAGGACAATAGGAAGCACCATATATTTT. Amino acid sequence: CAISDTGRTIGSTIYF.

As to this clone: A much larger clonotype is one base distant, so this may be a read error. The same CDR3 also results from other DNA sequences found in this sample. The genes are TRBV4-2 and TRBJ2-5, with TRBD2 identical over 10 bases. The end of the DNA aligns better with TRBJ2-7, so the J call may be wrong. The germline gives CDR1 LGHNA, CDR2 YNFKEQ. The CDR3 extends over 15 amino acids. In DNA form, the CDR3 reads TGTGCCAGCAGCCAAGGACTAGCGGGCTCCTACGAGCAGTACTTC. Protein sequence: CASSQGLAGSYEQYF.

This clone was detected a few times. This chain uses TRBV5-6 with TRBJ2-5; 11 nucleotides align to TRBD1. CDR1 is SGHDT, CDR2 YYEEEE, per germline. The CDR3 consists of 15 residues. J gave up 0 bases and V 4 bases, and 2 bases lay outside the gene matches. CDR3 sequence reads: CASSRDRGYQETQYF. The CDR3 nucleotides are TGTGCCAGCAGCAGGGACAGGGGGTACCAAGAGACCCAGTACTTC. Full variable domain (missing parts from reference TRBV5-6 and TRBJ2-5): DAGVTQSPTHLIKTRGQQVTLRCSPKSGHDTVSWYQQALGQGPQFIFQYYEEEERQRGNFPDRFSGHQFPNYSSELNVNALLLGDSALYLCASSRDRGYQETQYFGPGTRLLVL.

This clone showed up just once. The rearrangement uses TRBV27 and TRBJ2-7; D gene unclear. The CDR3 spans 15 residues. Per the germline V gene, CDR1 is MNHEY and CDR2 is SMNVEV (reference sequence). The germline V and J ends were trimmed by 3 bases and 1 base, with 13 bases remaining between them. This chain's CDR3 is CASSLAPLPSYEQYF. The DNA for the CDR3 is TGTGCCAGCAGTTTGGCCCCTCTCCCTTCCTACGAGCAGTACTTC.

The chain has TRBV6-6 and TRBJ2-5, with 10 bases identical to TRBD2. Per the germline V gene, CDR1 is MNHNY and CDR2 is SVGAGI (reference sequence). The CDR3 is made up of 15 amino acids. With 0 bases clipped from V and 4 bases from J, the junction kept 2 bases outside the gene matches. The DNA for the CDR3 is TGTGCCAGCAGTTACTCAGCGGGAGGGGTAGAGACCCAGTACTTC. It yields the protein CASSYSAGGVETQYF.

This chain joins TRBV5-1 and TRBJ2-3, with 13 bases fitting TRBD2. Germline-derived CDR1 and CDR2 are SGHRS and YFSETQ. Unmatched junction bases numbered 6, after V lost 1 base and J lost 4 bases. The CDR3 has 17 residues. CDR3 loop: CASSLSRTSGSPDTQYF. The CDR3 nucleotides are TGCGCCAGCAGCTTGTCCCGGACTAGCGGGAGTCCAGATACGCAGTATTTT.

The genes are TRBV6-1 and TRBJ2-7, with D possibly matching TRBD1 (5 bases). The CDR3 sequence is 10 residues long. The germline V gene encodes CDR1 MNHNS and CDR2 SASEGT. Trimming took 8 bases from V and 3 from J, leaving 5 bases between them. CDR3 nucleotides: TGTGCCAGCCAGGGCTACGAGCAGTACTTC. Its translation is CASQGYEQYF.

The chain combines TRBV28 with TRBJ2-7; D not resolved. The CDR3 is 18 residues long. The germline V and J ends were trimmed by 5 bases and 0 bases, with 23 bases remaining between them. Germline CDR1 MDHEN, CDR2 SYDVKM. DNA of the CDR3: TGTGCCAGCAGTACCAAACCCGCTAACAGAAGGAGCTCCTACGAGCAGTACTTC. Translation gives CASSTKPANRRSSYEQYF.

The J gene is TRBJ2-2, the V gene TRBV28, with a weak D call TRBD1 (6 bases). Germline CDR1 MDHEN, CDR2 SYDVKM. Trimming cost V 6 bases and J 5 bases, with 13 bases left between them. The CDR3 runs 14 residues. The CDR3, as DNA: TGTGCCAGCAGCGCACAGGGTTGGACCGGGGAGCTGTTTTTT. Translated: CASSAQGWTGELFF.